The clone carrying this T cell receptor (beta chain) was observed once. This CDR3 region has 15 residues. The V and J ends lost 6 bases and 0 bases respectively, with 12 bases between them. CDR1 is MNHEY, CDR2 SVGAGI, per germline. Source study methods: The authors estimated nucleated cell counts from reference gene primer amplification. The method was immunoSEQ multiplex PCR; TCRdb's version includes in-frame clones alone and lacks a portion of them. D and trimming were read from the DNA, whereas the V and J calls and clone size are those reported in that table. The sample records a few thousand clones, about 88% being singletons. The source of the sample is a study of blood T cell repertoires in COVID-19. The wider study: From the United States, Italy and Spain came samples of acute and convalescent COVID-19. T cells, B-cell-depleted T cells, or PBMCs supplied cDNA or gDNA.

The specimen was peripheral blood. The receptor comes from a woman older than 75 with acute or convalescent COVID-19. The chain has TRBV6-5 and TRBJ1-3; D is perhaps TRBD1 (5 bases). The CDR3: CASRRDLRSGNTIYF. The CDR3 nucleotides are TGTGCCAGCAGGCGGGACCTCCGCTCTGGAAACACCATATATTTT.